The clone carrying this T cell receptor beta chain was picked up many times. Stated treatment: skin biopsy from PPD injection site in Mantoux-positive individual. The library had UMIs added by 3' ligation of an oligonucleotide to TCR cDNA. This sample is drawn from a study of naive and memory T cell subsets. V dropped 6 bases and J dropped 1; count of bases not matched to a gene: 5. The germline gives CDR1 MNHEY, CDR2 SMNVEV (reference sequence). The CDR3 is made up of 15 amino acids. Amplification of ligated cDNA took four PCR rounds with SP2 and nested alpha and beta constant primers. For blood and skin samples, reverse transcription used TCR alpha and beta constant primers. TCRdb redid the calling of the UMI-ligation and nested PCR reads with MiXCR, one entry per CDR3 protein. The sample records about 24,000 distinct CDR3 sequences, around 6% being singletons.

The clonotype originates from an adult in good health. The chain combines TRBV27 with TRBJ2-1, with TRBD2 identical over 8 bases. Sample: skin, taken from a tuberculin skin test site. The CDR3 sequence: CASSLLAVSYNEQFF. DNA of the CDR3: TGTGCCAGCAGCCTACTAGCGGTATCCTACAATGAGCAGTTCTTC.